This TCR beta chain was sequenced in a study of shared clonotypes between healthy human individuals (dated by TCRdb to between 2020 and 2021). In the study overall: Three men and two women, aged 18 to 49 years, made up the cohort. For each donor, three plates each were used for CD4 naive and CD4 memory, two plates were used for CD8 naive, and one plate was used for CD8 memory. Blood TCR repertoires of roughly five healthy adults were deeply sequenced to estimate repertoire size and the extent of clonotype sharing between individuals. Libraries were prepared and TCR repertoires were sequenced by different laboratories using diverse techniques, in order to increase sequencing depth and limit assay-specific biases. Between about 0.8 and 8.9 billion PBMCs per donor were obtained by leukapheresis. The research as a whole found: Larger estimated clonotype richness was generally found for naive subsets than for memory subsets. Sharing across a few donors was observed for about 5% of naive CD4, less than 4% of naive CD8, 2% to 2.5% of memory CD4, and about 0.39% of memory CD8 clonotypes. Only blood was sampled, and tissue TCR repertoires likely differ from those in blood. Incomplete sequencing was indicated by rarefaction of sorted-subset datasets, despite the large sequencing depth. Pairwise subsampling led to the expectation that sequencing depth would affect the degree of clonotype sharing among donors. Higher generation probabilities were observed for clonotypes shared by all four sorted-subset donors than for non-shared clonotypes. The genetic and exposure-history diversity represented was limited by the small number of donors.

About this clone itself: The antigen it recognizes is unknown. Base qualities are not at hand, and no much larger clone is one base apart.

Using the deep immunoSEQ assay, multiplex PCR amplified TCR CDR3 regions from genomic DNA. Genomic DNA extracted from each cell subset was distributed evenly over all wells of several immunoSEQ 96-well plates, and each plate served as one replicate. Each replicate PCR for sorted subsets received roughly 200 ng genomic DNA, equal to about 30,000 T cell genomes. Purified libraries were quantified with a Qubit 3.0 fluorometer, sized on a Bioanalyzer 2100, and re-quantified with the KAPA Library Quantification kit. Every immunoSEQ 96-well plate was sequenced on a dedicated single-read 150-cycle Illumina NextSeq 550 flow cell. In the original analysis: Because the immunoSEQ output held only junctional sequences and lacked quality scores, the filtering could not match the filtering applied to full-length reads. Sequences were annotated with PyIR, a Python wrapper for IgBLAST v1.9, using IMGT germline references to assign V/J genes and CDR3. Reads were removed for weak V/J assignments (E-value above 1e-6), missing CDR3, stop codons, out-of-frame junctions, or ambiguous translated residues. V3J clonotypes were defined as sequences sharing an identical inferred V gene, J gene, and CDR3 amino acid sequence. Percentage overlap between repertoires was calculated by dividing the number of shared unique clonotypes by the size of the smaller repertoire. Repertoire richness was assessed with RTK rarefaction, the Chao1 estimator, and Recon v2.1 estimates of unobserved clonotypes. For all TCRbeta clonotypes obtained by the gDNA method from several donors, generation probabilities were computed with OLGA. Not all clones reach the TCRdb copy of this immuneACCESS table, which keeps in-frame sequences only. Checked studies attribute under half of the gap to unresolved V genes and leave the rest unexplained. V, J and clone size reflect that table, while D and trimming were determined from the DNA. This sample has about 1.9 million clones in its table, and just over 90% of those were observed once. About 1.7% of the sample is held by the ten biggest clonotypes.

CD8 naive samples consisted of CD45RO-negative cells that were positively selected for CCR7, yielding a CD45RA+CCR7+ population without TemRA cells. Healthy HIV-negative adults with no recently reported acute infections or vaccinations were included as donors. Every donor was a Caucasian adult residing in Nashville, Tennessee, USA. Blood was collected by leukapheresis, and PBMCs were isolated by Ficoll-Histopaque density gradient centrifugation and then cryopreserved in liquid nitrogen vapor phase. Purity and quantity of every magnetically sorted T cell population were checked by analytical flow cytometry. Genomic DNA was isolated from every sorted fraction and measured by UV absorbance on a Nanodrop 2000c. Trimming takes 3 bases from V and 3 bases from J, and the germline ends sit 7 bases apart. The CDR3 has 12 amino acids, counting the end cysteine and phenylalanine. The kept DNA is CDR3 alone, 36 bases in frame from the first base. The germline V gene (reference sequence) sets CDR1 to SGHNT and CDR2 to YYREEE.

This sequence originates from a man aged 18 to 30 in good health. Some clones in this sample may be carry-over from other donors' samples. The chain uses TRBV5-4 and TRBJ2-7; TRBD1 is possibly the D segment (6 matching bases). Sequences were obtained from naive CD8+ T cells from PBMCs. The cell subset or site label of this sample denotes: CD45RA+CCR7+. The nucleotides read TGTGCCAGCAGCTGGGACAACTACGAGCAGTACTTC. Its product reads: CASSWDNYEQYF.